A selection of T cell receptor beta chains follows, all from one sample in a study of blood T cell repertoires in COVID-19. Data came from immunoSEQ multiplex PCR; TCRdb stores just in-frame clones and leaves some out. The table lists a few hundred thousand clones, roughly nine tenths of them singletons. The material sequenced was PBMCs or T cells enriched from blood (not recorded which). The receptors stem from an older woman who had recovered from COVID-19. CDR3s include the opening cysteine and the closing phenylalanine or tryptophan. D genes are given only for firm matches. Clone size is stated in some rows and not others, as once, few, many or a class when expanded.

>TRBV7-6|TRBJ1-6|-|-
TGTGCCAGCAGCTTAGTGGTAGGGGCCGGATCACCCCTCCACTTT
CASSLVVGAGSPLHF
>TRBV10-2|TRBJ2-2|TRBD1|-
TGCGCCAGCAGTGAGTCCCCACAGGGGGCAGATACCGGGGAGCTGTTTTTT
CASSESPQGADTGELFF
>TRBV5-6|TRBJ1-5|-|once
TGTGCCAGCAGCTTTTTTGTTAGGAGCGATCAGCCCCAGCATTTT
CASSFFVRSDQPQHF
>TRBV28|TRBJ2-2|TRBD2|-
TGTGCCTCCCGGGGGGGAGGAACCGGGGAGCTGTTTTTT
CASRGGGTGELFF
>TRBV10-3|TRBJ2-3|TRBD2|once
TGTGCCATCAGCCTAGCGGGGGCCACAGATACGCAGTATTTT
CAISLAGATDTQYF
>TRBV6-9|TRBJ2-3|TRBD2|-
TGTGCCAGCAGTTATTCCGGGGGGGCCGGTACGCAGTATTTT
CASSYSGGAGTQYF
>TRBV2|TRBJ2-7|TRBD1|-
TGTGCCAGCAGACAGGGGGCTATGTACGAGCAGTACTTC
CASRQGAMYEQYF
>TRBV4-1|TRBJ1-2|TRBD1|once
TGCGCCAGCAGCCAAGAGTACGGGACAGCAATCTATGGCTACACCTTC
CASSQEYGTAIYGYTF
>TRBV7-6|TRBJ2-1|-|once
TGTGCCAGCAGCTTAGTGGCAGGGGGGCTGGGAGATGAGCAGTTCTTC
CASSLVAGGLGDEQFF
>TRBV6-5|TRBJ2-7|-|once
TGTGCCAGCATTGCAGGGGTCCCCTCCTACGAGCAGTACTTC
CASIAGVPSYEQYF
>TRBV12-5|TRBJ1-2|TRBD1|-
TGTGCTAGTGCCCACGGACAGGAGGTCCCCTTCTATGGCTACACCTTC
CASAHGQEVPFYGYTF
>TRBV7-2|TRBJ2-2|-|-
TGTGCCAGCAGCTTTGGGGGCCAGAACAGGATGACTACCGGGGAGCTGTTTTTT
CASSFGGQNRMTTGELFF
>TRBV10-3|TRBJ2-2|-|-
TGTGCCATCAGTCGAGCTTCCGGGGAGCTGTTTTTT
CAISRASGELFF
>TRBV19|TRBJ1-5|-|-
TGTGCCAGTAGGGCCGGGGGTAGCAATCAGCCCCAGCATTTT
CASRAGGSNQPQHF
>TRBV2|TRBJ1-2|-|-
TGTGCCAGCAGTGATCAGGGGCCTGGCTACACCTTC
CASSDQGPGYTF
>TRBV5-1|TRBJ2-5|-|-
TGCGCCAGCAGCGGTACAGCTAAAGAGACCCAGTACTTC
CASSGTAKETQYF
>TRBV2|TRBJ2-2|TRBD2|-
TGTGCCAGCAGCCCTATGCGACTAGCGGGTAACCTGGACACCGGGGAGCTGTTTTTT
CASSPMRLAGNLDTGELFF
>TRBV21-1|TRBJ1-4|-|-
TGTGCCAGCAGCAAAGGAGGGACAGACCATGAAAAACTGTTTTTT
CASSKGGTDHEKLFF
>TRBV24-1|TRBJ2-5|-|-
TGTGCCACCAGTCTTAGTGATTTGGGCACAGAGACCCAGTACTTC
CATSLSDLGTETQYF
>TRBV10-1|TRBJ2-7|TRBD1|-
TGCGCCAGCAGTGAAGGGGGGACAGGGGGCTACGAGCAGTACTTC
CASSEGGTGGYEQYF
>TRBV7-2|TRBJ2-5|-|-
TGTGCCAGCAGCTCATGGGGCTCGTACCAAGAGACCCAGTACTTC
CASSSWGSYQETQYF
>TRBV6-5|TRBJ1-5|TRBD1|-
TGTGCCAGCAGAGTAGACAGGGACGCTCAGCCCCAGCATTTT
CASRVDRDAQPQHF
>TRBV18|TRBJ2-1|TRBD1|-
TGTGCCAGCTCACCGCGGACAGGGGCGAGCAATGAGCAGTTCTTC
CASSPRTGASNEQFF
>TRBV7-9|TRBJ2-7|TRBD1|-
TGTGCCAGCAGCTTAGCTATAGGGGGCAAGCAGTACTTC
CASSLAIGGKQYF
>TRBV7-2|TRBJ2-1|-|-
TGTGCCAGCAGCTCCTCTAACCCTCGCTACAATGAGCAGTTCTTC
CASSSSNPRYNEQFF
>TRBV9|TRBJ2-1|TRBD2|-
TGTGCCAGCAGCGTGGGGACTAGCGGGCTTGATGAGCAGTTCTTC
CASSVGTSGLDEQFF
>TRBV7-9|TRBJ1-4|TRBD1|-
TGTGCCAGCAACCCGCGTCAGGGGGCGGGTGAAAAACTGTTTTTT
CASNPRQGAGEKLFF
>TRBV25-1|TRBJ2-2|-|-
TGTGCCAGCAGTGAATGGGCCAGGAACACCGGGGAGCTGTTTTTT
CASSEWARNTGELFF
>TRBV19|TRBJ1-5|-|-
TGTGCCAGTAGTATGGGCAGGGGCTATAGCAATCAGCCCCAGCATTTT
CASSMGRGYSNQPQHF
>TRBV29-1|TRBJ2-1|-|-
TGCAGCGTTGAAATAATCCGTAGCTCCTACAATGAGCAGTTCTTC
CSVEIIRSSYNEQFF
>TRBV24-1|TRBJ1-5|-|few
TGTGCCGGACACATAGGTTGGAGCAATCAGCCCCAGCATTTT
CAGHIGWSNQPQHF
>TRBV7-9|TRBJ2-1|TRBD1|-
TGTGCCAGCAGCTTAGCCTCCGGGACAGGGGTCCTCAATGAGCAGTTCTTC
CASSLASGTGVLNEQFF
>TRBV9|TRBJ2-1|TRBD1|-
TGTGCCAGCAGCGCCGGGACAGGTTCCTATGAGCAGTTCTTC
CASSAGTGSYEQFF
>TRBV15|TRBJ2-1|TRBD1|-
TGTGCCACCAGCAGACCCGGAGACAGGGGGCGAAACGCCTTTTACAATGAGCAGTTCTTC
CATSRPGDRGRNAFYNEQFF
>TRBV3-1/TRBV3-2|TRBJ1-2|-|-
TGTGCCAGCAGCCCCAGACTGATCTATGGCTACACCTTC
CASSPRLIYGYTF
>TRBV3-1/TRBV3-2|TRBJ1-3|-|-
TGTGCCAGCAGCCAAGGATGGCGTGGAGGGGGAAACACCATATATTTT
CASSQGWRGGGNTIYF
>TRBV12-5|TRBJ2-5|TRBD2|-
TGTGCTAGTGGTTCCGAACTAGCGGGGGGTCGTGAGACCCAGTACTTC
CASGSELAGGRETQYF
>TRBV18|TRBJ1-3|-|once
TGTGCCAGCTCACCCTGGGGACCGGGACAACACTCTGGAAACACCATATATTTT
CASSPWGPGQHSGNTIYF
>TRBV2|TRBJ2-3|-|-
TGTGCCAGCAGTGAAGCGGGACTCTCCCGGAATACGCAGTATTTT
CASSEAGLSRNTQYF
>TRBV11-2|TRBJ1-1|TRBD1|-
TGTGCCAGCAGCTTTCAGGGGGCCGCTGAAGCTTTCTTT
CASSFQGAAEAFF